This TCR beta chain was found in a study of T cells in Graves' hyperthyroidism and ophthalmopathy. At the level of the study: Any treatment followed the collection of peripheral blood at initial diagnosis.

A note on this clonotype: What it binds is unknown.

Researchers amplified the TCR beta CDR3 regions from RNA transcripts. TCR CDR3 underwent first-round RT-PCR with the HTBI primer set. TCRdb itself ran the multiplex PCR reads through MiXCR, one entry per CDR3 protein. The repertoire holds under 400,000 distinct CDR3 sequences, with 20% to 25% as singletons. Whole-study findings and limits: A median about 6.5 months before onset, the model predicted ophthalmopathy.

The CDR3 sequence is 15 residues long. The V gene end was trimmed by 3 bases and the J gene end by 4 bases; junction bases not matched to a gene: 10. The germline gives CDR1 GTSNPN, CDR2 SVGIG (reference sequence). Sequencing used blood. The source of this sequence is a middle-aged man with Graves' hyperthyroidism. The chain employs TRBV30 and TRBJ1-1; 8 bases map to TRBD1. CDR3 sequence reads: CAWRSMTGDGTEAFF. As DNA, the CDR3 is TGTGCCTGGAGGTCAATGACAGGGGACGGCACTGAAGCTTTCTTT. Combining the CDR3 with reference TRBV30 and TRBJ1-1 gives the whole variable domain SQTIHQWPATLVQPVGSPLSLECTVEGTSNPNLYWYRQAAGRGLQLLFYSVGIGQISSEVPQNLSASRPQDRQFILSSKKLLLSDSGFYLCAWRSMTGDGTEAFFGQGTRLTVV.